Listed below are T cell receptor beta chains from one sample, sequenced in a study of siplizumab effects on memory and regulatory T cells. Generated by immunoSEQ multiplex PCR, the TCRdb table keeps only in-frame clones and is missing some. The sample contains approximately 100,000 clones, roughly nine tenths of which appear only once. Sequences were obtained from Tregs sorted from blood. The receptors derive from a human donor in good health. The conserved cysteine and the conserved F or W are not part of the CDR3 here.

v_gene	j_gene	CDR3aa
TRBV19	TRBJ1-1	ASSIDRRQPAATEAF
TRBV7-2	TRBJ1-3	ASSFVSTSGNTIY
TRBV5-1	TRBJ2-2	ASSLSGINTGELF
TRBV6-1	TRBJ2-3	ATAVQTDTQY
TRBV19	TRBJ2-3	ASRAGVGTDTQY
TRBV18	TRBJ2-5	ASSPKGETQY
TRBV5-1	TRBJ2-1	ASSAGQTNEQF
TRBV4-1	TRBJ1-2	ASSQDFGSGYGYT
TRBV5-1	TRBJ2-5	ASSSDNQETQY
TRBV10-1	TRBJ2-7	ASRFLLAPKNLRGYEQY
TRBV6-6	TRBJ1-4	ASSFPLGQNNEKLF
TRBV9	TRBJ2-7	ASSVTPYPASHEQY
TRBV14	TRBJ2-1	ASSQEGRLYYNEQF
TRBV28	TRBJ2-3	ASRRLGTDTQY
TRBV27	TRBJ1-1	ASSPLQGRTEAF
TRBV5-6	TRBJ2-1	ASSLPGGNEQF
TRBV5-1	TRBJ2-3	ASSLEGGWTDTQY
TRBV28	TRBJ2-6	ASSHVSGRATLRGANVLT
TRBV28	TRBJ2-1	ASSSPGLALF
TRBV6-6	TRBJ1-5	ASSPRQGVLNQPQH
TRBV18	TRBJ2-7	ASSPDMVGQY
TRBV7-3	TRBJ2-7	ASSRHRGQEQY
TRBV9	TRBJ2-7	ASSGTPGGEQY
TRBV6-1	TRBJ2-7	ASIIAGAYEQY
TRBV5-1	TRBJ2-3	ASSLTSGGPDTQY
TRBV5-4	TRBJ2-3	ATGVASNTDTQY
TRBV2	TRBJ2-5	ASRADRAQY
TRBV19	TRBJ2-1	ASSVSRILNEQF
TRBV5-1	TRBJ1-5	ASSLGGRDQPQH
TRBV6-1	TRBJ2-1	ASTTTGEQF
TRBV29-1	TRBJ2-5	SVVKTTGSPQETQY
TRBV6-4	TRBJ2-1	ASSPTSGNEQF
TRBV18	TRBJ2-7	ASSPPMTYEQY
TRBV19	TRBJ1-5	ASSIGSFGTGGRSNQPQH
TRBV10-1	TRBJ2-3	ASKRQGTDTQY
TRBV5-1	TRBJ2-7	ASSLDSGLAGEQY
TRBV18	TRBJ1-4	ASSPGSNRWATNEKLF
TRBV9	TRBJ2-2	ASSVGMGTVTSGELF
TRBV6-1	TRBJ1-5	ASRGQSNQPQH
TRBV7-9	TRBJ2-1	ASSLQVGNEQF
TRBV11-3	TRBJ2-3	ASSLVPDTQY
TRBV18	TRBJ2-1	ASSPLTGRLDYNEQF
TRBV5-5	TRBJ1-5	ASSIGNQPQH
TRBV5-6	-	ASSALAGAPYEQY
TRBV4-2	TRBJ1-5	ASSLDGVGASNQPQH